This section outlines one T cell receptor beta chain sequence together with its context. The CDR3 runs to 15 residues. Germline loops: CDR1 MNHEY, CDR2 SVGAGI. With 1 base removed from V and 2 bases from J, the gap between germline ends came to 9 bases. Sequenced by immunoSEQ multiplex PCR; TCRdb stores in-frame clones only, minus some. The data show approximately 230,000 clones, with roughly 87% seen just once and about 14% held by the top ten. The sample belongs to a study of control samples from healthy donors and cancer patients. V usage is TRBV6-5 and J usage is TRBJ1-3, with a weak D call TRBD1 (6 bases). This sequence was found in a woman in her sixties or seventies with lung cancer. The sample comprised PBMCs. The CDR3 coding sequence is TGTGCCAGCAGTTACTTGGGACAACCTGGAAACACCATATATTTT. Protein product: CASSYLGQPGNTIYF.